This record looks at one T cell receptor (beta chain) sequence and its context. The data were taken from a study of regulatory T cells in long-lasting Graves disease. As for time point: newly diagnosed GD, antithyroid drugs for less than 3 months. After RNA was extracted from PBMCs, the TCR library was made from it. With V trimmed by 7 bases and J by 3 bases, 9 bases remained unmatched. Germline CDR1 MNHEY, CDR2 SVGEGT. The CDR3 consists of 17 residues. Building of the TCR beta libraries involved iRepertoire HTBI primers and Arm-PCR of CDR3 regions. TCRdb processed the multiplex PCR reads anew with MiXCR; each CDR3 protein has one entry. The repertoire has roughly 510,000 distinct CDR3 sequences, 16% of them found once; the top ten carry about 11%. This sample was also put to use in a study of T cells in Graves' hyperthyroidism and ophthalmopathy. That source reports: Pregnant or lactating patients were excluded, as were those with uncontrolled infection or other autoimmune disease.

The V gene is TRBV6-2 or TRBV6-3, the J gene TRBJ2-1; 13 bases align to TRBD2. The sequence was obtained from a man in his late teens or twenties with Graves disease. Sequencing used peripheral blood mononuclear cells (PBMCs), obtained at new diagnosis, from a patient treated with antithyroid drugs. The CDR3 DNA sequence: TGTGCCAGCATCTCAGGACTAGCGGGAGCGATCTACAATGAGCAGTTCTTC. Encoded protein: CASISGLAGAIYNEQFF.